These T cell receptor beta chains were read from a single sample in a study of blood T cells in healthy people across ages. One entry per CDR3 protein, called by TCRdb with MiXCR from the 5' RACE reads. The data contain 1.5 million to 1.8 million distinct CDR3 sequences, 40% to 45% of them singletons. The sample taken for sequencing was blood. These receptor sequences come from a woman younger than 35 in good health. The conserved cysteine and the conserved F or W are not part of the CDR3 here.

v_call	j_call	cdr3_aa
TRBV9	TRBJ2-7	ASSPYDRESSEQY
TRBV12-3/TRBV12-4	TRBJ2-5	ASTILAKETQY
TRBV27	TRBJ2-1	ASRRKGASSYNEQF
TRBV29-1	TRBJ2-7	SVGSPGTDSYEQY
TRBV6-2/TRBV6-3	TRBJ2-3	ASTSKGEDTQY
TRBV27	TRBJ2-7	ASSDRGPYYEQY
TRBV7-7	TRBJ2-5	ASSASDVREQY
TRBV29-1	TRBJ1-1	SSYRDSFPEAF
TRBV4-1	TRBJ2-1	ASSQDPGDSYNEQF
TRBV2	-	ASSELFEQY
TRBV13	TRBJ2-7	ASSPGTGFTYEQY
TRBV5-1	TRBJ2-1	ASSIPQVSDEQF
TRBV30	TRBJ2-3	AWSSRGATDTQY
TRBV27	TRBJ2-1	ASSFTWLNEQF
TRBV20-1	TRBJ1-2	SAIETAGRDGYT
TRBV4-1	TRBJ1-2	ASSQGAGTANYGYT
TRBV6-2/TRBV6-3	TRBJ1-1	AGSYPGIAEAF
TRBV12-3/TRBV12-4	TRBJ1-1	ASRTPGRDTEAF
TRBV4-2	TRBJ1-2	ASSQGELHGYT
TRBV4-3	TRBJ2-1	ASSQEWRGPFFRF
TRBV6-2/TRBV6-3	TRBJ2-2	ASSYSGGDTGELF
TRBV18	TRBJ1-4	ASSPGFSNEKLF
TRBV14	TRBJ1-2	ASSQEVQGNGYT
TRBV4-1	TRBJ1-2	ASSQVVGGYGYT
TRBV4-3	TRBJ1-1	ASSQEAPGGAMNTEAF
TRBV29-1	TRBJ2-1	SGDLQASYNEQF
TRBV7-2	TRBJ1-2	ASSPGTGGTGYT
TRBV4-1	-	ASSSTDFYEQY
TRBV6-6	TRBJ1-6	ASSRDSDNSPLH
TRBV7-6	TRBJ1-3	ASSPRPSWDSGNTIY
TRBV9	TRBJ2-7	ASSVSGDRSYEQY
TRBV3-1	TRBJ2-7	ASSQDGRWDNEQY
TRBV20-1	-	SARGDSGSSYNEQY
TRBV4-1	TRBJ2-1	ASSQDLAQISSYNEQF
TRBV16	TRBJ1-4	ASSPFWTGHEKLF
TRBV11-2	TRBJ2-7	ASIPTAGPNSYEQY
TRBV12-3/TRBV12-4	TRBJ2-1	ASSPYRGRLNNEQF
TRBV7-2	TRBJ2-5	ASSLAGAGVWQETQY
TRBV5-1	TRBJ1-1	ASSLLEGLKLEAF
TRBV5-1	TRBJ1-5	ASSEGQAGQPQH
TRBV29-1	TRBJ2-1	STGQDHYNEQF
TRBV7-9	TRBJ1-2	ASSSPGADAYT
TRBV7-9	TRBJ2-1	ASSSGVDGEQF
TRBV24-1	TRBJ2-5	ATSEHRDRARETQY
TRBV7-3	TRBJ2-2	ASTKDPTVNTGELF
TRBV20-1	TRBJ1-4	SARDEGRSEKLF
TRBV12-3/TRBV12-4	TRBJ2-1	ASSPPGQKQETQF
TRBV7-2	TRBJ1-6	ASSLVGGKDSPLH
TRBV7-2	TRBJ2-3	ASRPGPGGYTTDTQY
TRBV28	TRBJ1-6	ASSFPTGGINSPLH
TRBV12-5	TRBJ1-1	ASGLTRGNLNTEAF
TRBV7-2	TRBJ2-3	ASSAYYRAGGTQY